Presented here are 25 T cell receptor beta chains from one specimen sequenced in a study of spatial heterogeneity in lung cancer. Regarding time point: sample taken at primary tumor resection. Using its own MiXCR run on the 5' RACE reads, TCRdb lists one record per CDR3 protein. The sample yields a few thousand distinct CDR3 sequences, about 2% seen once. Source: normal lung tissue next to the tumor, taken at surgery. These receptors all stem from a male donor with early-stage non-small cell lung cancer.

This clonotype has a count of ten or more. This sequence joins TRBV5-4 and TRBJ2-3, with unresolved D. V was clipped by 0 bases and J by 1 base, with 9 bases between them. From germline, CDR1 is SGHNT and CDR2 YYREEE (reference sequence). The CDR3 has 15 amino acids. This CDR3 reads CASSLGAQGTDTQYF. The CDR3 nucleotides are TGTGCCAGCAGCTTGGGGGCCCAAGGCACAGATACGCAGTATTTT.

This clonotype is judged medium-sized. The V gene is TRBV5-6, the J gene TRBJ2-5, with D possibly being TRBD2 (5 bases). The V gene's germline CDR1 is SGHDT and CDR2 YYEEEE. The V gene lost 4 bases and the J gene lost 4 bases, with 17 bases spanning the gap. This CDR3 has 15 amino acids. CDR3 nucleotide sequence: TGTGCCAGCAGCCTAACTAGAAGTTCAGGAGAGACCCAGTACTTC. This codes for CASSLTRSSGETQYF.

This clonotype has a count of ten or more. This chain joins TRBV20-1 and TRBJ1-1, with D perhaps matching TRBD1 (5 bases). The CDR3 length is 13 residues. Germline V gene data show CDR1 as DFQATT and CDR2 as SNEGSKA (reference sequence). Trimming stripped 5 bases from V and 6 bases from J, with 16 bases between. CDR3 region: CSAGGGGRAEAFF. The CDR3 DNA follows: TGCAGTGCTGGGGGAGGTGGCCGGGCTGAAGCTTTCTTT.

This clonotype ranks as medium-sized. CDR3 in DNA: TGTGCCAGCAGCCAAGGGGGACTAGCAAATGAGCAGTTCTTC. Its protein is CASSQGGLANEQFF. The gene calls are TRBV3-1 and TRBJ2-1; 9 nucleotides line up with TRBD2. The junction had 2 bases not matched to a gene; V was cut back by 1 base and J by 7 bases. The CDR3 length is 14 residues. CDR1 and CDR2 from the germline V gene are LGHDT and YNNKEL (reference sequence).

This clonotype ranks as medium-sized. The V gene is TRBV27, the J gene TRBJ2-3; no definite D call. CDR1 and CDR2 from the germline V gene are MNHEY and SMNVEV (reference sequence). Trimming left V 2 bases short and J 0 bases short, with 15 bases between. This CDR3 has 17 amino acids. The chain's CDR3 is CASSLRTGGASTDTQYF. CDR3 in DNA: TGTGCCAGCAGTTTAAGGACGGGCGGAGCTAGCACAGATACGCAGTATTTT.

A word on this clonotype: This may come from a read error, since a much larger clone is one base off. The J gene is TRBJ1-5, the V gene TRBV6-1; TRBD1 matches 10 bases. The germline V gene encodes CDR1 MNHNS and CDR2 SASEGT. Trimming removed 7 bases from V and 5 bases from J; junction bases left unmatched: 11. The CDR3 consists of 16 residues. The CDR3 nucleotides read TGTGCCAGCAAAGTAGACAGGGGGCGGGGCGATCAGCCCCAGCATTTT. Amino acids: CASKVDRGRGDQPQHF.

The CDR3 DNA follows: TGTGCCAGCAGTTTTACGAGCGAGACCCAGTACTTC. It yields the protein CASSFTSETQYF. The chain couples TRBV28 to TRBJ2-5; the D is unclear. V gave up 3 bases and J gave up 5 bases, with 7 bases separating them. Germline assignment: CDR1 MDHEN and CDR2 SYDVKM. The CDR3 covers 12 residues. Full variable domain (outside the CDR3, taken from reference TRBV28 and TRBJ2-5): DVKVTQSSRYLVKRTGEKVFLECVQDMDHENMFWYRQDPGLGLRLIYFSYDVKMKEKGDIPEGYSVSREKKERFSLILESASTNQTSMYLCASSFTSETQYFGPGTRLLVL.

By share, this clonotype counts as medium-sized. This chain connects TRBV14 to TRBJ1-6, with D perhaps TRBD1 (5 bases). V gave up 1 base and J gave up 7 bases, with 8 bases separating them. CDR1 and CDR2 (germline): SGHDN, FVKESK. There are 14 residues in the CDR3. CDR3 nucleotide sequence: TGTGCCAGCAGCCAAGGCAGGGAAAATTCACCCCTCCACTTT. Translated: CASSQGRENSPLHF.

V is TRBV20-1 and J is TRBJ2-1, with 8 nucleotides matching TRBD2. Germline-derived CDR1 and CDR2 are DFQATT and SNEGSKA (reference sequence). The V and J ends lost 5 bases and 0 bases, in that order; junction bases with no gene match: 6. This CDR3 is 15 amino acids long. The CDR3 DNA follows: TGCAGTGCTGGACAGCGGGGGAGCTCCTACAATGAGCAGTTCTTC. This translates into CSAGQRGSSYNEQFF.

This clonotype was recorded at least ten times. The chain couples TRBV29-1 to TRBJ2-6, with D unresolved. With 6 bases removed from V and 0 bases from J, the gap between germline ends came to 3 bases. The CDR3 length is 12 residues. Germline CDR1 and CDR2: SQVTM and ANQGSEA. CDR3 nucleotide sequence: TGCAGCGTAAACTCTGGGGCCAACGTCCTGACTTTC. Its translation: CSVNSGANVLTF.

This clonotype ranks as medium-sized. DNA of the CDR3: TGTGCCAGCAGCCGGCGCAATCAGCCCCAGCATTTT. This sequence encodes CASSRRNQPQHF. The rearrangement joins TRBV12-3 or TRBV12-4 to TRBJ1-5, with D unresolved. Trimming took off 6 bases at V and 2 bases at J, with 5 bases between the two ends. The CDR3 totals 12 residues.

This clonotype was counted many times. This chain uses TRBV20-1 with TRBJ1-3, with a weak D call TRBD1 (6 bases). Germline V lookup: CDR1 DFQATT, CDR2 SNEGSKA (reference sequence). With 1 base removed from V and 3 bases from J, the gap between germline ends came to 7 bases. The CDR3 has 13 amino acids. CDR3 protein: CSARVGGGNTIYF. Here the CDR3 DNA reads TGCAGTGCTAGAGTAGGGGGTGGAAACACCATATATTTT.

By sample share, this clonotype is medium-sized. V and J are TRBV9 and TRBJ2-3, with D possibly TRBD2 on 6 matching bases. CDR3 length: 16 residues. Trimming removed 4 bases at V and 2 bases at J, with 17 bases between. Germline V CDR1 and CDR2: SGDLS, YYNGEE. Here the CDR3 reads CASSSGLISPTDTQYF. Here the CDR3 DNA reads TGTGCCAGCAGCTCAGGACTAATTAGCCCCACAGATACGCAGTATTTT.

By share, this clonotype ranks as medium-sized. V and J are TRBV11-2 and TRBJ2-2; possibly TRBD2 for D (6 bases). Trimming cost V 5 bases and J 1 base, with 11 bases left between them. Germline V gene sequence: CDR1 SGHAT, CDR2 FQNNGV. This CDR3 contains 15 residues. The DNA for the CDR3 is TGTGCCAGCAGCCCCCGGGACTTGAACACCGGGGAGCTGTTTTTT. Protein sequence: CASSPRDLNTGELFF.

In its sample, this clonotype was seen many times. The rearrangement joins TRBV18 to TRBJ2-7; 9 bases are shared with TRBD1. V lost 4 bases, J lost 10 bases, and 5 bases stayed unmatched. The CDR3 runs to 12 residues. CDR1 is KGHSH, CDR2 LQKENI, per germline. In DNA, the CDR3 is TGTGCCAGCTCACGGGACAGGGTTGATCAGTACTTC. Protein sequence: CASSRDRVDQYF.

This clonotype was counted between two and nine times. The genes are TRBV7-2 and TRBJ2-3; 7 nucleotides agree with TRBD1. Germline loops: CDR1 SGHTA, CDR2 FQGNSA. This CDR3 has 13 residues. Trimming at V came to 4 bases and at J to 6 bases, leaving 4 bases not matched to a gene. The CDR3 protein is CASSYRGSDTQYF. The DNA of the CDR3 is TGTGCCAGCAGCTACAGGGGTTCCGATACGCAGTATTTT.

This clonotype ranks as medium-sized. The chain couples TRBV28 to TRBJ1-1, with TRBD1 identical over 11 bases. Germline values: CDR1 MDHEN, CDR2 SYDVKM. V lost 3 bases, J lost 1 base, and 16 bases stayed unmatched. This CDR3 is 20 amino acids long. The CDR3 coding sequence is TGTGCCAGCAGTTTCATCACCTCGGACAGGGGGCTGATGAAGAACACTGAAGCTTTCTTT. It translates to CASSFITSDRGLMKNTEAFF.

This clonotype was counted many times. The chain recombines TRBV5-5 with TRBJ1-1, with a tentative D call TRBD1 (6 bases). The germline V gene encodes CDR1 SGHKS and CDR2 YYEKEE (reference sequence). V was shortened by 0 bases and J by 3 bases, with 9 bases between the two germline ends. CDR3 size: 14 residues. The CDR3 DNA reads TGTGCCAGCAGCTTGGAGGGGGGGTACACTGAAGCTTTCTTT. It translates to CASSLEGGYTEAFF. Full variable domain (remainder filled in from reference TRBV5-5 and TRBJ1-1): DAGVTQSPTHLIKTRGQQVTLRCSPISGHKSVSWYQQVLGQGPQFIFQYYEKEERGRGNFPDRFSARQFPNYSSELNVNALLLGDSALYLCASSLEGGYTEAFFGQGTRLTVV.

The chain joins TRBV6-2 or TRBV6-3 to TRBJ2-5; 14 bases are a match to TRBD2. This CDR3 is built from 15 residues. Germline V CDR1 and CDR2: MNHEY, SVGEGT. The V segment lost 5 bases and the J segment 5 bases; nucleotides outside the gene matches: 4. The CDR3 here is CASSLGTSGGETQYF. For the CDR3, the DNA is TGTGCCAGCAGTCTCGGGACTAGCGGGGGTGAGACCCAGTACTTC.

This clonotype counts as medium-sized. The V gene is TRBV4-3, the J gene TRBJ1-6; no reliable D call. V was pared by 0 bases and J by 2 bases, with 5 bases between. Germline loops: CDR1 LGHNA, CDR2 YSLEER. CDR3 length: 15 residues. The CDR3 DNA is TGCGCCAGCAGCCAAGAAACAGCCTATAATTCACCCCTCCACTTT. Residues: CASSQETAYNSPLHF.

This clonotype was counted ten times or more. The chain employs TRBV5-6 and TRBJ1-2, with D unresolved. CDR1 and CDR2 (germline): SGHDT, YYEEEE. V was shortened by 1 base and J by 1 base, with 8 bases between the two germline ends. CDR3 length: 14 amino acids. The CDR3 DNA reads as TGTGCCAGCAGCTTGTGGTCAGGTAACTATGGCTACACCTTC. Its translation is CASSLWSGNYGYTF. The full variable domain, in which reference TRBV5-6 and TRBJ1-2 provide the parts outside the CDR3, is DAGVTQSPTHLIKTRGQQVTLRCSPKSGHDTVSWYQQALGQGPQFIFQYYEEEERQRGNFPDRFSGHQFPNYSSELNVNALLLGDSALYLCASSLWSGNYGYTFGSGTRLTVV.

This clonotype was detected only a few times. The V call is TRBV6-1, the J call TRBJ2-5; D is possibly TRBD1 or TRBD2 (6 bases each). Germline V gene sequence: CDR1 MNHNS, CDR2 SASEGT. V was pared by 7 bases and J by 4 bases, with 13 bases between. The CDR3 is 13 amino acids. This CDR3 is CASKVRGAETQYF. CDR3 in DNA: TGTGCCAGCAAAGTAAGGGGGGCAGAGACCCAGTACTTC.

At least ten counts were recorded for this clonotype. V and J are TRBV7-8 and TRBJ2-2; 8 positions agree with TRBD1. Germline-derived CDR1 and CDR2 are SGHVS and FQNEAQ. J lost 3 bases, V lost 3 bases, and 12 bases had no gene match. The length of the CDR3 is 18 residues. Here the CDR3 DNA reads TGTGCCAGCAGCTTGCGGACAGGGAAACTCGCCTACACCGGGGAGCTGTTTTTT. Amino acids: CASSLRTGKLAYTGELFF.

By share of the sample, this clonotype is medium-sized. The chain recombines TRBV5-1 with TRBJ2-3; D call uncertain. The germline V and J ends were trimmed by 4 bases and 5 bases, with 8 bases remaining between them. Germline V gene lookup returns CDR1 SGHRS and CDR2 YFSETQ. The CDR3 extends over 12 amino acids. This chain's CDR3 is CASSPKRDTQYF. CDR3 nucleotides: TGCGCCAGCAGCCCCAAAAGAGATACGCAGTATTTT.

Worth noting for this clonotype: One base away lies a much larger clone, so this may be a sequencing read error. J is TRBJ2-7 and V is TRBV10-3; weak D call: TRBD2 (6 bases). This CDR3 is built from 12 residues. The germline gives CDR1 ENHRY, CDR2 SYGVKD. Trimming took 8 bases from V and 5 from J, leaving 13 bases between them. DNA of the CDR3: TGTGCCATCGGGGGGTTTCGGGACGAGCAGTACTTC. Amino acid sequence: CAIGGFRDEQYF.